One T cell receptor (beta chain) is described in this entry. Its antigen remains unidentified. These data belong to a study of OX40 agonist ivuxolimab in advanced cancers. Study details: Treatment of patients was with ivuxolimab, an agonistic anti-OX40 (CD134) antibody. Patients were about 83% male with ages roughly 20 to 90, mean approximately 58. Study-wide points: Certain nonresponders additionally had low normalized T-cell clonal expansion.

Germline V gene sequence: CDR1 SGHAT, CDR2 FQDESV (reference sequence). With 4 bases clipped from V and 0 bases from J, the junction kept 3 bases outside the gene matches. The CDR3 totals 15 residues. Using immunoSEQ multiplex PCR, the repertoire was profiled, and TCRdb retains in-frame clones only, with some absent. The table includes approximately 91,000 clones, approximately 86% detected once. This sample comprised CD4+ or CD8+ T cells sorted from blood, obtained in a trial of the OX40 agonist ivuxolimab. The V and J genes are TRBV11-1 and TRBJ2-3; 8 positions agree with TRBD2. This clonotype was sampled from an adult with an advanced solid tumor such as melanoma, head and neck, liver or kidney cancer. The CDR3 sequence: CASSYRLASTDTQYF. Written as DNA, the CDR3 is TGTGCCAGCAGCTATAGACTAGCGAGCACAGATACGCAGTATTTT.